The clone carrying this TCR beta chain was recorded at least ten times. The antigen is not known. The data stem from a study of read filtering for tumor transcriptome and immune sequencing. Study at large: The cohort had approximately 16 men and over eleven women aged roughly 47 to 90, mean about 67 years. Whole-transcriptome libraries were prepared after DNase treatment.

The CDR3 has 16 residues. V lost 4 bases and J lost 11; bases outside the gene matches: 12. Germline loops: CDR1 MGHRA, CDR2 YSYEKL. This library used around 0.4 ug RNA and molecular barcoded adaptors spanning alpha/delta and beta/gamma chains. TCRdb re-called the reads through MiXCR, storing one row per CDR3 protein. This table has approximately 140,000 distinct CDR3 sequences, roughly 13% appearing once. Study-level findings and limits: The sorted CD138-negative fraction was a mixed bone marrow immune population, not purified T cells. Without single-read clonotypes, shared clonotype proportions correlated more between IR-seq and RNA-seq.

This receptor was identified in a donor at least 40 years old with multiple myeloma. The chain employs TRBV4-1 and TRBJ2-1; 12 positions agree with TRBD1. Sequences were obtained from a population of CD138-negative cells sorted from bone marrow. CDR3 region: CASSREGTGGIGKQFF. The CDR3 coding sequence is TGCGCCAGCAGCCGAGAGGGGACAGGGGGCATAGGAAAGCAGTTCTTC.